In this sample, the clone carrying this T cell receptor (beta chain) turned up a few times. As yet, its antigen is unknown. This CDR3 contains 13 residues. V dropped 4 bases and J dropped 0 bases, with 7 bases sitting between them. Germline assignment: CDR1 SGHNT and CDR2 YYREEE (reference sequence). Repertoires were generated with immunoSEQ multiplex PCR, while TCRdb's copy carries only in-frame clones and drops some. The table includes 150,000 to 200,000 clones, approximately 86% detected once. The data were obtained in a study of cytomegalovirus exposure and HLA in healthy donors. From the 120-subject validation cohort, which was separate from the roughly 680-subject first cohort, the donors were drawn. Overall study results and limits: Specificity for CMV antigens was confirmed in vitro for a few of the CMV-associated chains. Diagnosis of cytomegalovirus status made by the classifier reportedly showed high specificity and sensitivity. Researchers catalogued approximately 170 TCR beta chains as cytomegalovirus-associated.

This chain joins TRBV5-4 and TRBJ1-1; no clear D gene. What was sequenced was PBMCs. This clonotype originated in a man aged 25 to 40 in good health and CMV-seropositive. The CDR3 loop is CASSITVNTEAFF. CDR3 nucleotides: TGTGCCAGCAGCATTACGGTGAACACTGAAGCTTTCTTT.